Shown below are 32 T cell receptor beta chains from a single sample sequenced in a study of T cells in localized non-small cell lung cancer. Method: immunoSEQ multiplex PCR; TCRdb's copy keeps in-frame clones and lacks some. The sample consists of 38,000 or so clones, 70% to 90% of them appearing once. Sequenced material: peripheral blood mononuclear cells, taken before any cancer treatment. These receptors all come from a male donor aged 60 or over with stage II lung adenocarcinoma.

This clone has a single count. V is TRBV7-3 and J is TRBJ2-2; D may be TRBD1 (6 bases). CDR3 length equals 14 residues. The germline V and J ends were trimmed by 6 bases and 2 bases, with 10 bases remaining between them. Germline-derived CDR1 and CDR2 are SGHTA and FQGTGA. Written as DNA, the CDR3 is TGTGCCAGCAGACTAGGGGGAAACACCGGGGAGCTGTTTTTT. Encoded protein: CASRLGGNTGELFF.

The chain couples TRBV6-1 to TRBJ1-5; D gene unclear. Germline V gene lookup returns CDR1 MNHNS and CDR2 SASEGT. V shed 6 bases and J shed 2 bases, with 14 bases lying between them. This CDR3 is built from 15 residues. The CDR3 reads CASRSAELGNQPQHF. DNA for the CDR3: TGTGCCAGCAGGTCCGCAGAGCTTGGCAATCAGCCCCAGCATTTT.

This clone appeared a single time. The chain recombines TRBV2 with TRBJ2-1; 8 bases fit TRBD2. After removal of 6 bases from V and 8 bases from J, the junction contained 21 bases not matched to a gene. Germline lookup yields CDR1 SNHLY and CDR2 FYNNEI. This CDR3 region has 18 residues. For the CDR3, the DNA is TGTGCCAGCAGATTCCCGGTTCCTCAGCGGGAGAAGGTCGATGAGCAGTTCTTC. Its protein product is CASRFPVPQREKVDEQFF.

The V and J genes are TRBV23-1 and TRBJ1-4; D remains ambiguous. TRBV23-1 is marked as an open reading frame, function uncertain. This CDR3 region has 14 residues. Trimming took 2 bases from V and 2 from J, leaving 6 bases between them. The CDR3 protein is CASSQGSTNEKLFF. In DNA form, the CDR3 reads TGCGCCAGCAGTCAAGGATCCACTAATGAAAAACTGTTTTTT.

The rearrangement joins TRBV2 to TRBJ1-2; D is undetermined. This CDR3 is built from 19 residues. Per germline, CDR1 SNHLY and CDR2 FYNNEI. V was pared by 0 bases and J by 4 bases, with 24 bases between. CDR3 sequence reads: CASSEASVDSGTIAYGYTF. The CDR3 DNA is TGTGCCAGCAGTGAAGCGAGTGTGGATTCTGGAACGATAGCCTATGGCTACACCTTC.

V and J are TRBV27 and TRBJ1-1, with D tentatively TRBD1 (6 bases). There are 16 residues in the CDR3. Trimming cost V 2 bases and J 1 base, with 14 bases left between them. Germline V gene lookup returns CDR1 MNHEY and CDR2 SMNVEV (reference sequence). CDR3 sequence reads: CASSLIGLGGNTEAFF. CDR3 nucleotides: TGTGCCAGCAGTTTAATCGGGCTAGGGGGGAACACTGAAGCTTTCTTT.

This chain connects TRBV5-1 to TRBJ2-3, with 9 bases identical to TRBD2. The V segment lost 0 bases and the J segment 2 bases; nucleotides outside the gene matches: 4. This CDR3 spans 16 amino acids. Germline V gene data show CDR1 as SGHRS and CDR2 as YFSETQ. CDR3 nucleotide sequence: TGCGCCAGCAGCTTGGCACTAGCGGGCCCCACAGATACGCAGTATTTT. This gives the protein CASSLALAGPTDTQYF.

This clone came up once. The rearrangement links TRBV5-4 to TRBJ1-1; D unclear. Trimming removed 4 bases from V and 1 base from J, with 5 bases in between. Germline V gene sequence: CDR1 SGHNT, CDR2 YYREEE (reference sequence). The CDR3 spans 12 residues. The CDR3 loop reads CASSRGNTEAFF. In DNA form, the CDR3 reads TGTGCCAGCAGCCGAGGGAACACTGAAGCTTTCTTT. Full variable domain (remainder filled in from reference TRBV5-4 and TRBJ1-1): ETGVTQSPTHLIKTRGQQVTLRCSSQSGHNTVSWYQQALGQGPQFIFQYYREEENGRGNFPPRFSGLQFPNYSSELNVNALELDDSALYLCASSRGNTEAFFGQGTRLTVV.

The chain uses TRBV5-1 and TRBJ1-4, with a tentative D call TRBD1 (5 bases). Germline V gives CDR1 SGHRS, CDR2 YFSETQ. V dropped 3 bases and J dropped 7 bases, with 16 bases sitting between them. This CDR3 region has 15 residues. CDR3 coding DNA: TGCGCCAGCAGCTCGGGGATTGGGGCGAGTGAAAAACTGTTTTTT. Translation: CASSSGIGASEKLFF. The full variable domain, in which reference TRBV5-1 and TRBJ1-4 provide the parts outside the CDR3, is KAGVTQTPRYLIKTRGQQVTLSCSPISGHRSVSWYQQTPGQGLQFLFEYFSETQRNKGNFPGRFSGRQFSNSRSEMNVSTLELGDSALYLCASSSGIGASEKLFFGSGTQLSVL.

The chain uses TRBV5-5 and TRBJ1-2, with D possibly matching TRBD1 (5 bases). Trimming cost V 4 bases and J 4 bases, with 11 bases left between them. This CDR3 is 13 amino acids long. From germline, CDR1 is SGHKS and CDR2 YYEKEE (reference sequence). CDR3 nucleotide sequence: TGTGCCAGCAGCCCGACAGTTCCCTATGGCTACACCTTC. It specifies CASSPTVPYGYTF.

In its sample, this clone was seen once. This chain connects TRBV6-5 to TRBJ2-5, with D uncertain. The CDR3 is 14 residues long. Between the trimmed V and J ends, which lost 6 bases and 4 bases, there was a span of 15 bases. Germline V gives CDR1 MNHEY, CDR2 SVGAGI. CDR3 nucleotides: TGTGCCAGCAGCACTGTCCGTTCTCTAGAGACCCAGTACTTC. It translates to CASSTVRSLETQYF.

The chain combines TRBV5-1 with TRBJ2-1; 9 bases agree with TRBD1. Germline V gene sequence: CDR1 SGHRS, CDR2 YFSETQ. This CDR3 has 14 residues. The V segment lost 3 bases and the J segment 8 bases; nucleotides outside the gene matches: 6. The CDR3: CASSSQGAGDEQFF. For the CDR3, the DNA is TGCGCCAGCAGCTCACAGGGGGCTGGCGATGAGCAGTTCTTC.

This clone was counted between two and nine times. The chain has TRBV14 and TRBJ2-7; D might be TRBD2 (5 bases). Germline CDR1 is SGHDN and CDR2 is FVKESK. The CDR3 is 11 residues long. V was shortened by 4 bases and J by 6 bases, with 7 bases between the two germline ends. In DNA form, the CDR3 reads TGTGCCAGCAGCCGCACTAGCGAGCAGTACTTC. Translating gives CASSRTSEQYF.

The chain joins TRBV7-3 to TRBJ2-1; 12 bases match TRBD1. J lost 6 bases, V lost 5 bases, and 2 bases had no gene match. Per the germline V gene, CDR1 is SGHTA and CDR2 is FQGTGA. The CDR3 runs to 14 residues. The CDR3 loop is CASSPGQGANEQFF. CDR3 nucleotides: TGTGCCAGCAGCCCGGGACAGGGGGCCAATGAGCAGTTCTTC.

This clone has a handful of counts. The rearrangement links TRBV2 to TRBJ1-5; 7 nucleotides line up with TRBD1. This CDR3 has 13 residues. In germline, CDR1 is SNHLY, CDR2 FYNNEI. J lost 7 bases, V lost 8 bases, and 8 bases had no gene match. The CDR3 DNA is TGTGCCAGCCAACAGGGGAGACAACAGCCCCAGCATTTT. Amino acids: CASQQGRQQPQHF.

This clone is judged medium-sized. As DNA, the CDR3 is TGTGCCAGCAGTCGAACCAACACTGAAGCTTTCTTT. Protein product: CASSRTNTEAFF. The chain carries TRBV25-1 and TRBJ1-1; D remains unclear. CDR1 and CDR2 (germline): MGHDK, SYGVNS. Deletions cut 5 bases from V and 2 bases from J, with 6 bases between. The CDR3 covers 12 residues.

The rearrangement joins TRBV5-6 to TRBJ2-5; D is uncertain. The CDR3 runs to 13 residues. Germline CDR1 reads SGHDT; CDR2 reads YYEEEE. V lost 4 bases and J 5 bases, leaving 12 bases between the germline ends. In DNA, the CDR3 is TGTGCCAGCAGCCTCACGGGTTCCGAGACCCAGTACTTC. Translated: CASSLTGSETQYF.

The J gene is TRBJ2-6, the V gene TRBV7-8; perhaps TRBD1 as D (5 bases). This CDR3 is 20 amino acids long. The V end lost 1 base, the J end lost 0 bases, and 19 bases lay between the germline ends. Germline lookup yields CDR1 SGHVS and CDR2 FQNEAQ. This CDR3 is CASSLVPVQALLSGANVLTF. DNA of the CDR3: TGTGCCAGCAGCTTAGTACCCGTACAGGCCCTACTCTCTGGGGCCAACGTCCTGACTTTC.

The chain links TRBV6-5 to TRBJ1-1, with unresolved D. Germline-derived CDR1 and CDR2 are MNHEY and SVGAGI. CDR3 length: 14 amino acids. V was cut by 2 bases and J by 4 bases, with 11 bases left in between. The CDR3 bases are TGTGCCAGCAGTTACCTCGGAGGAACCACTGAAGCTTTCTTT. Its protein product is CASSYLGGTTEAFF.

J is TRBJ2-7 and V is TRBV6-1, with a weak D call TRBD1 (6 bases). CDR3 length: 13 residues. Between the trimmed V and J ends, which lost 1 base and 6 bases, there was a span of 10 bases. CDR1 and CDR2 from the germline V gene are MNHNS and SASEGT. CDR3 protein: CASSEGRGSEQYF. CDR3 DNA: TGTGCCAGCAGTGAAGGCAGGGGATCCGAGCAGTACTTC.

This clone was observed a single time. The V and J genes are TRBV4-2 and TRBJ2-7; D possibly corresponds to TRBD1 (6 bases). V shed 1 base and J shed 1 base, with 11 bases lying between them. The germline V gene encodes CDR1 LGHNA and CDR2 YNFKEQ. This CDR3 is 15 amino acids long. Written as DNA, the CDR3 is TGTGCCAGCAGCCAAGTGGAACAGGGTTCCTACGAGCAGTACTTC. This translates into CASSQVEQGSYEQYF.

The chain employs TRBV16 and TRBJ1-1; the D gene is possibly TRBD1 (6 bases). The V end lost 4 bases, the J end lost 11 bases, and 17 bases lay between the germline ends. This CDR3 contains 13 residues. Germline CDR1 KGHSY, CDR2 FQNENV. Here the CDR3 DNA reads TGTGCCAGCAGCCGTCGGGACACTCTATTCGCTTTCTTT. The encoded protein is CASSRRDTLFAFF. Based on the CDR3 plus reference TRBV16 and TRBJ1-1, the full variable domain is GEEVAQTPKHLVRGEGQKAKLYCAPIKGHSYVFWYQQVLKNEFKFLISFQNENVFDETGMPKERFSAKCLPNSPCSLEIQATKLEDSAVYFCASSRRDTLFAFFGQGTRLTVV.

The CDR3 reads CATSRDFRDTQYF. The CDR3 nucleotides are TGTGCCACCAGCAGAGATTTTCGAGATACGCAGTATTTT. V is TRBV15 and J is TRBJ2-3; D gene unclear. CDR1 is LNHNV, CDR2 YYDKDF, per germline (reference sequence). This CDR3 comprises 13 residues. Trimming shortened V by 0 bases and J by 5 bases, and 6 bases separated the two germline ends.

The chain employs TRBV2 and TRBJ2-1; TRBD2 aligns across 15 bases. The CDR3 runs to 20 residues. CDR1 and CDR2 (germline): SNHLY, FYNNEI. J was trimmed by 1 base and V by 5 bases; bases with no gene match: 12. The CDR3: CASSRTGLAGGGLSYNEQFF. The CDR3 DNA sequence: TGTGCCAGCAGTAGAACCGGACTAGCGGGAGGGGGGCTTTCCTACAATGAGCAGTTCTTC.

The chain joins TRBV19 to TRBJ2-7, with D unclear. Germline CDR1 is LNHDA and CDR2 is SQIVND (reference sequence). The CDR3 is 13 amino acids. V gave up 3 bases and J gave up 2 bases, with 8 bases separating them. The CDR3: CASSMNGAYEQYF. Written as DNA, the CDR3 is TGTGCCAGTAGTATGAATGGTGCCTACGAGCAGTACTTC.

V gene TRBV10-3 combines with J gene TRBJ2-2; weak D call: TRBD2 (6 bases). V lost 10 bases and J 6 bases, leaving 18 bases between the germline ends. The CDR3 runs 14 residues. Germline lookup yields CDR1 ENHRY and CDR2 SYGVKD. This chain's CDR3 is CATRRERRSGELFF. DNA for the CDR3: TGTGCCACCAGGAGGGAGAGACGGTCCGGGGAGCTGTTTTTT.

The V call is TRBV6-5, the J call TRBJ1-2; no reliable D call. CDR1 MNHEY and CDR2 SVGAGI come from the germline V gene. Trimming stripped 8 bases from V and 7 bases from J, with 14 bases between. The CDR3 is 12 residues long. The CDR3 nucleotides read TGTGCCAGCTGGCCGGTGTCTGGTGGCTACACCTTC. It yields the protein CASWPVSGGYTF.

The chain links TRBV6-5 to TRBJ2-5; possible D gene TRBD2, 5 bases. Germline V gene sequence: CDR1 MNHEY, CDR2 SVGAGI. V was shortened by 0 bases and J by 3 bases, with 8 bases between the two germline ends. This CDR3 is 14 amino acids long. CDR3 DNA sequence: TGTGCCAGCAGTTACTCTTGGCGGGAAGAGACCCAGTACTTC. Translating gives CASSYSWREETQYF.

This rearrangement joins TRBV27 to TRBJ1-1; D gene uncertain. The CDR3 loop spans 14 amino acids. Looked up from germline, CDR1 is MNHEY and CDR2 is SMNVEV (reference sequence). Trimming took 6 bases from V and 1 from J, leaving 12 bases between them. CDR3 DNA sequence: TGTGCCAGCAGCCCCCGCATTTGGAACACTGAAGCTTTCTTT. Protein product: CASSPRIWNTEAFF.

V usage is TRBV5-4 and J usage is TRBJ2-3; TRBD1 matches 7 bases. Germline-derived CDR1 and CDR2 are SGHNT and YYREEE (reference sequence). The ends lost 6 bases at V and 4 bases at J; junction bases unmatched: 8. This CDR3 is 14 amino acids long. CDR3 coding DNA: TGTGCCAGCACCCAAGGGACAGACGCAGATACGCAGTATTTT. This codes for CASTQGTDADTQYF.

The V call is TRBV7-2, the J call TRBJ1-1, with D uncertain. Germline CDR1 and CDR2: SGHTA and FQGNSA. V lost 3 bases to trimming and J lost 1 base, with 3 bases between them. The CDR3 runs 12 residues. The CDR3 loop reads CASSFGNTEAFF. The CDR3 DNA reads TGTGCCAGCAGCTTCGGGAACACTGAAGCTTTCTTT.

The chain is built from TRBV15 and TRBJ2-3, with D unclear. This CDR3 is 12 amino acids long. Trimming stripped 8 bases from V and 2 bases from J, with 8 bases between. CDR1 and CDR2 from the germline V gene are LNHNV and YYDKDF (reference sequence). CDR3 amino acids: CATGLDTDTQYF. The CDR3 bases are TGTGCCACCGGCTTAGACACAGATACGCAGTATTTT.